This T cell receptor (beta chain) was documented in a study of T cell responses to AZD1222 COVID-19 vaccine. Points from the study as a whole: Along spike, vaccine-associated CD4 TCRs were found throughout, with dominance at 160-218 and 743-854. Scientists sampled the repertoires only once the peak T cell response had passed.

Concerning this clone itself: No antigen is known for it.

The CDR3 sequence is 14 residues long. The table came from immunoSEQ multiplex PCR; TCRdb's copy has only in-frame clones and leaves some out. The data show roughly 50,000 clones, more than 80% seen once. Pooling was applied to second doses at about 4 or about 12 weeks. The chain has TRBV21-1 and TRBJ1-2. TRBV21-1 constitutes a pseudogene. This receptor was identified in an adult who received the AZD1222 COVID-19 vaccine. Here the sequenced sample was peripheral blood, taken 28 days after the second AZD1222 dose. The CDR3 region is CASSKVEGGYGYTF. DNA of the CDR3: TGTGCCAGCAGCAAAGTTGAAGGTGGCTATGGCTACACCTTC.